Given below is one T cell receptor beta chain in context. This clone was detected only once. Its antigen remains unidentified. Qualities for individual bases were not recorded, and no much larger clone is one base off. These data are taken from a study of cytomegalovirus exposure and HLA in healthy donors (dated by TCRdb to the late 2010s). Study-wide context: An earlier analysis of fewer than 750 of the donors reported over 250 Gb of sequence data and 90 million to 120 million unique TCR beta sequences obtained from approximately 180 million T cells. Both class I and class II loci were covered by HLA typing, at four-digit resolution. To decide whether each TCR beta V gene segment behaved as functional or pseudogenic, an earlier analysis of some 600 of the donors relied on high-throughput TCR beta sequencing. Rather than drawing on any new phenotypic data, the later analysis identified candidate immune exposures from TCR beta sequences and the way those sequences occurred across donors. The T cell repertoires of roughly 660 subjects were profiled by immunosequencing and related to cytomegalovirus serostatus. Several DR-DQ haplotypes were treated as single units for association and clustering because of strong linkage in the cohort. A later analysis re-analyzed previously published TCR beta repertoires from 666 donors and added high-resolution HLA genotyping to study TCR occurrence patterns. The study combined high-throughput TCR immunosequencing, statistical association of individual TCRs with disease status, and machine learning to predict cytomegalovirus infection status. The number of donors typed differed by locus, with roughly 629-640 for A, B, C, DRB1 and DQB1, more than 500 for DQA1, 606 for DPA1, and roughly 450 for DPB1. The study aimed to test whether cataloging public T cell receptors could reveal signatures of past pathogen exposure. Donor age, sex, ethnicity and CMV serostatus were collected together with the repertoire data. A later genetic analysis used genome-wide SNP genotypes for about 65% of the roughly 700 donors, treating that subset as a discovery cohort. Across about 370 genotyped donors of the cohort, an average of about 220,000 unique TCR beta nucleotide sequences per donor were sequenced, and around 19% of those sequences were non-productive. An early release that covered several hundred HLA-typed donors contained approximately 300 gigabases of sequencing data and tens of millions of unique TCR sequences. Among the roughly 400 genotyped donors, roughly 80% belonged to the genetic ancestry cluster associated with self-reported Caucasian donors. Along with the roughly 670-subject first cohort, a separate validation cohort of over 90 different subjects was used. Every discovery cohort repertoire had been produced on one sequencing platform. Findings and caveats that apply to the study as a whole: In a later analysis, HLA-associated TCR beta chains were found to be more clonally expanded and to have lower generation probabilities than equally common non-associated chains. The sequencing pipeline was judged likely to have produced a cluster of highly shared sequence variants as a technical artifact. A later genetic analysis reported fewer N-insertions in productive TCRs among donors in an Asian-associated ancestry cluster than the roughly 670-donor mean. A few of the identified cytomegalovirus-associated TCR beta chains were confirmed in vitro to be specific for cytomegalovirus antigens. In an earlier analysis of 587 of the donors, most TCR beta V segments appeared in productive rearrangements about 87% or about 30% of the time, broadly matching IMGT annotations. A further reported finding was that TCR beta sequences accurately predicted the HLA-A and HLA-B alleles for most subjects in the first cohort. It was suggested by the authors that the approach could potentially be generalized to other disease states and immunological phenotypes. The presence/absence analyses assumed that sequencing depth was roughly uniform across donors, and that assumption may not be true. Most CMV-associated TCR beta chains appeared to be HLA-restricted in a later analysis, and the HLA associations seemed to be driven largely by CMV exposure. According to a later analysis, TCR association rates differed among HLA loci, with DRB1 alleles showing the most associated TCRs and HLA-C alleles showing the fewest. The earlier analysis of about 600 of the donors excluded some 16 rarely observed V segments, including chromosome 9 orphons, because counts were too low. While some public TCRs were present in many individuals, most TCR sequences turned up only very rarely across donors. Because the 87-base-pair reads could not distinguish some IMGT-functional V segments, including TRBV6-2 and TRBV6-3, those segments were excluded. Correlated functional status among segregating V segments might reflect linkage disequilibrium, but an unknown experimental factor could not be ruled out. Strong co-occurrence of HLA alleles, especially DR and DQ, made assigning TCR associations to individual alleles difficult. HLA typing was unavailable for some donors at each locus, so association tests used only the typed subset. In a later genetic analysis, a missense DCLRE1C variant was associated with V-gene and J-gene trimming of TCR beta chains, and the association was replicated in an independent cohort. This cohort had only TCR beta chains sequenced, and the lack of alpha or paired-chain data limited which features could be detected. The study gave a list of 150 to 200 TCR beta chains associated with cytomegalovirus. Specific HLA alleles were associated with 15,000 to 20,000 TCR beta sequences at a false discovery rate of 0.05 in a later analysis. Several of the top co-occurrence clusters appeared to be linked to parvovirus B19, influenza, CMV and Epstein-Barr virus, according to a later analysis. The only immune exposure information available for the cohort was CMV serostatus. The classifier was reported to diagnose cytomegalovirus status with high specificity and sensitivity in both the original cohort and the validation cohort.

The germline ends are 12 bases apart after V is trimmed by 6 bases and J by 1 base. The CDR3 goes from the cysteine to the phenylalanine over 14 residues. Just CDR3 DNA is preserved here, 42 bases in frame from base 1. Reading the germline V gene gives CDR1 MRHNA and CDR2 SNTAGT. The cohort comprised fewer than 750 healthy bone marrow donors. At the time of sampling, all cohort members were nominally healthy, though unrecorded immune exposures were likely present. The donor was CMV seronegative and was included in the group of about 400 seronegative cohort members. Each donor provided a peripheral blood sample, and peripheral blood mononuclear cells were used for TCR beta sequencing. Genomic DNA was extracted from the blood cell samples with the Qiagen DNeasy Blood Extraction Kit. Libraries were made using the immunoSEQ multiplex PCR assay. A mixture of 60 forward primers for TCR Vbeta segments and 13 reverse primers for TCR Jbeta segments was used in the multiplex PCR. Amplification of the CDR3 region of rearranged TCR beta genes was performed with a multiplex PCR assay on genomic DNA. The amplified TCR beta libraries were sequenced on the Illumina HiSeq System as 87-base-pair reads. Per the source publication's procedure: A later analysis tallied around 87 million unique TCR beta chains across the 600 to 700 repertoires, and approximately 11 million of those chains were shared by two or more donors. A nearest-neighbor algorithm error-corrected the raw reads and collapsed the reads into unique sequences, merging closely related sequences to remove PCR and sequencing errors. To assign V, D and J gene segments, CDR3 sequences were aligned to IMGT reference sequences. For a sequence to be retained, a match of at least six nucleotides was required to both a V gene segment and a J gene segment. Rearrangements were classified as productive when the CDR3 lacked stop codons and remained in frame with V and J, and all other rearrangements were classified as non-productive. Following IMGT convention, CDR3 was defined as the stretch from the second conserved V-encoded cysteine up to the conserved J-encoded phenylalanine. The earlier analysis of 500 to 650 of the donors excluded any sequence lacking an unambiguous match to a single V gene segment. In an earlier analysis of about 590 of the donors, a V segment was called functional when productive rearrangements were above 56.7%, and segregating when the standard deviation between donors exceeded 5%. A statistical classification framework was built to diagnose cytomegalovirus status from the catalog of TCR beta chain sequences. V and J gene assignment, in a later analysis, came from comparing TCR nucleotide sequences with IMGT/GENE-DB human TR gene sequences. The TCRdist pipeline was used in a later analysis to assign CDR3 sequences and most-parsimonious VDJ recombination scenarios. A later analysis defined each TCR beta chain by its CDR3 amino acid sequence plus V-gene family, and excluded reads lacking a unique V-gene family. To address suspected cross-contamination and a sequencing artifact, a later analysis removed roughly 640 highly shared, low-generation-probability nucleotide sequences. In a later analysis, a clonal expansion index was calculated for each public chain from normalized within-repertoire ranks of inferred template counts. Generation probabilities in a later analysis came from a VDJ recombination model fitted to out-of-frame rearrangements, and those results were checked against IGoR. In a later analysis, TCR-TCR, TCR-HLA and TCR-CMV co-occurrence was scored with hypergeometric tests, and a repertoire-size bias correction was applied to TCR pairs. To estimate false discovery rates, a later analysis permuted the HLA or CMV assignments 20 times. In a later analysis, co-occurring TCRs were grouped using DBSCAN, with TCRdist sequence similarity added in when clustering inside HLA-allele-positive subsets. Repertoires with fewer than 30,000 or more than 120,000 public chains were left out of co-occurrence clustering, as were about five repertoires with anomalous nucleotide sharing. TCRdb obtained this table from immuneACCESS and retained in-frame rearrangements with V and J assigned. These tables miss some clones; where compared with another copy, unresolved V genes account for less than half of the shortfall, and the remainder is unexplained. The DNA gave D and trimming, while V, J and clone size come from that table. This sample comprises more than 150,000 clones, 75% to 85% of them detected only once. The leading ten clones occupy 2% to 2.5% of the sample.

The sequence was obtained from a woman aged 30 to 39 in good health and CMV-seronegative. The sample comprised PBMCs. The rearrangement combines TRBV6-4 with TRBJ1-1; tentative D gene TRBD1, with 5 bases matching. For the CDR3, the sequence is CASSDTGSNTEAFF. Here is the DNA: TGTGCCAGCAGCGACACAGGATCGAACACTGAAGCTTTCTTT.